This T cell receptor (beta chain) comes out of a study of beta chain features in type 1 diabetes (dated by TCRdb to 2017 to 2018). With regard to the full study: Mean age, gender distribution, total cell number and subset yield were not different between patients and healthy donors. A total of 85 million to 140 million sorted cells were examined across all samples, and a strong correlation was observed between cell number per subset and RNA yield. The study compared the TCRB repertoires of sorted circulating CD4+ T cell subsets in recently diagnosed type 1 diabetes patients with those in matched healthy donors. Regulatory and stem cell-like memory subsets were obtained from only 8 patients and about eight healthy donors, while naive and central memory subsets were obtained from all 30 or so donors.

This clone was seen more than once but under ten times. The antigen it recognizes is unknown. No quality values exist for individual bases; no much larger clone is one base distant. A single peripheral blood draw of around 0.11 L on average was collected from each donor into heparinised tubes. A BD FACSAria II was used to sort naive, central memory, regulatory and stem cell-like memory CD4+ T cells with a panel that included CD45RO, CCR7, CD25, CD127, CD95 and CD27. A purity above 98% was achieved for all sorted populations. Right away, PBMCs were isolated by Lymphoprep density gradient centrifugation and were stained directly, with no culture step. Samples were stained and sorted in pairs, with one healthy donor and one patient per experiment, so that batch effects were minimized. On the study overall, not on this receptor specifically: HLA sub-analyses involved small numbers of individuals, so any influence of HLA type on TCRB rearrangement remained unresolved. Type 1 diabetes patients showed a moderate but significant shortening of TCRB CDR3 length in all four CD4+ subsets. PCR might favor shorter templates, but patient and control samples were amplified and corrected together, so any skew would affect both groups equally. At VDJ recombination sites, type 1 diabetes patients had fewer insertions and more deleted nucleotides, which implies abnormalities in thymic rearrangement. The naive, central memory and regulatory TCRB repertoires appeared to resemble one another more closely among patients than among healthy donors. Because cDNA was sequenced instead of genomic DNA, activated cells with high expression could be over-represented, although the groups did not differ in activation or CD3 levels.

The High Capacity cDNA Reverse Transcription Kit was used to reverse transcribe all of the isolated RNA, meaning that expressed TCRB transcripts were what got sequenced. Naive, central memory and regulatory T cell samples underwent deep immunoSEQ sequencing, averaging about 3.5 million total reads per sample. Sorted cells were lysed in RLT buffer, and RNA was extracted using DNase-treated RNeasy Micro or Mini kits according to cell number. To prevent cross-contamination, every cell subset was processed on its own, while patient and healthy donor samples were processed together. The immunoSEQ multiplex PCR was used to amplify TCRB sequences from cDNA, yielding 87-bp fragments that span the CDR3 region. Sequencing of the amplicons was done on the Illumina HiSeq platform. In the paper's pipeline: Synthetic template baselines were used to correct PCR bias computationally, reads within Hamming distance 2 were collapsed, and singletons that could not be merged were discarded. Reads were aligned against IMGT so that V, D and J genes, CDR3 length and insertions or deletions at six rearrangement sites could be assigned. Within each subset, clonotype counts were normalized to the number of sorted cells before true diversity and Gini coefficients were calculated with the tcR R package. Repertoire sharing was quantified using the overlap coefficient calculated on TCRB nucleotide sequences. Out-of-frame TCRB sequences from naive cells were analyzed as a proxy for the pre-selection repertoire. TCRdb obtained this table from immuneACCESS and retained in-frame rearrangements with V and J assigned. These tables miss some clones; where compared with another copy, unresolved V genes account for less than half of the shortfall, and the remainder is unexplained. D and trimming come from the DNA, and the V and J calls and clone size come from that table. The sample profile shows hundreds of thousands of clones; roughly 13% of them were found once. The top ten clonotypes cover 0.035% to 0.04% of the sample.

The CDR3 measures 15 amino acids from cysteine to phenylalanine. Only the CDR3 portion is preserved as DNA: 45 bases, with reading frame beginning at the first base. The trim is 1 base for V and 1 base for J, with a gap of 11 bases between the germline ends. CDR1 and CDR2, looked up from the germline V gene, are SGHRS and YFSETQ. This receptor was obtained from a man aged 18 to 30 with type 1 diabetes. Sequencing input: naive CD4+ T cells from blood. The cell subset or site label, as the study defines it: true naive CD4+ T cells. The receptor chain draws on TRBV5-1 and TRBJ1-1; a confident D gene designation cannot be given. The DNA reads TGCGCCAGCAGCTTGTTGTCCGAACCGAACACTGAAGCTTTCTTT. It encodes CASSLLSEPNTEAFF.